The 21 T cell receptor beta chains in this list originate from one sample, sequenced in a study of T cell responses to AZD1222 COVID-19 vaccine. Data came from immunoSEQ multiplex PCR; TCRdb stores just in-frame clones and leaves some out. The sample contains about 150,000 clones, 80% to 95% of which appear only once. The sequences come from peripheral blood, collected on day 0 of AZD1222 vaccination. All receptors come from an adult in good health.

The chain recombines TRBV28 with TRBJ2-1; TRBD1 or TRBD2 may be the D gene (5 bases each). V lost 5 bases and J lost 4, with 18 bases in between. The germline gives CDR1 MDHEN, CDR2 SYDVKM. The CDR3 is 16 amino acids. CDR3 nucleotides: TGTGCCAGCAGTACCCCCGGGACCCTCCGATACAATGAGCAGTTCTTC. This encodes CASSTPGTLRYNEQFF.

J is TRBJ1-5 and V is TRBV6-5; no firm D call. Germline CDR1 MNHEY, CDR2 SVGAGI. V lost 7 bases to trimming and J lost 7 bases, with 14 bases between them. This CDR3 spans 13 amino acids. The CDR3 sequence: CASKEHLLQPQHF. The CDR3 nucleotides read TGTGCCAGCAAAGAACATCTACTACAGCCCCAGCATTTT.

The chain uses TRBV5-4 and TRBJ1-3; TRBD1 aligns across 9 bases. The CDR3 has 15 amino acids. In germline, CDR1 is SGHNT, CDR2 YYREEE (reference sequence). With V trimmed by 4 bases and J by 2 bases, 4 bases remained unmatched. CDR3 region: CASSPGQGAGNTIYF. DNA of the CDR3: TGTGCCAGCAGCCCGGGACAGGGTGCTGGAAACACCATATATTTT.

This chain connects TRBV5-1 to TRBJ2-5; maybe TRBD2 (6 bases). Germline V gives CDR1 SGHRS, CDR2 YFSETQ. The V gene lost 3 bases and the J gene lost 2 bases, with 14 bases spanning the gap. CDR3 length: 15 residues. The CDR3: CASSYGIGGQETQYF. In DNA form, the CDR3 reads TGCGCCAGCAGCTACGGGATCGGGGGACAAGAGACCCAGTACTTC.

This chain connects TRBV29-1 to TRBJ1-5; D perhaps matches TRBD1 (6 bases). V dropped 5 bases and J dropped 4 bases, with 12 bases sitting between them. Germline V gives CDR1 SQVTM, CDR2 ANQGSEA. The CDR3 runs 13 residues. CDR3 nucleotide sequence: TGCAGCGTTCAAAACCAGGGGAATCAGCCCCAGCATTTT. Translation: CSVQNQGNQPQHF. Together with reference TRBV29-1 and TRBJ1-5, the CDR3 gives the full variable domain: SAVISQKPSRDICQRGTSLTIQCQVDSQVTMMFWYRQQPGQSLTLIATANQGSEATYESGFVIDKFPISRPNLTFSTLTVSNMSPEDSSIYLCSVQNQGNQPQHFGDGTRLSIL.

The rearrangement uses TRBV5-4 and TRBJ1-2, with D possibly matching TRBD1 (5 bases). V was clipped by 5 bases and J by 7 bases, with 18 bases between them. CDR3 length equals 14 residues. Per the germline V gene, CDR1 is SGHNT and CDR2 is YYREEE (reference sequence). CDR3 sequence reads: CASRKQGFGGGYTF. The CDR3 DNA reads as TGTGCCAGCAGAAAGCAGGGCTTTGGGGGTGGCTACACCTTC.

This chain connects TRBV14 to TRBJ2-3; 8 nucleotides align to TRBD2. The CDR3 spans 16 residues. The trim removed 0 bases at V and 5 bases at J, leaving 7 bases unmatched. Germline V lookup: CDR1 SGHDN, CDR2 FVKESK. CDR3 in DNA: TGTGCCAGCAGCCAAGATCCGGGACTAGTAGGAGATACGCAGTATTTT. This sequence encodes CASSQDPGLVGDTQYF.

The sample holds one count of this clone. This rearrangement joins TRBV7-8 to TRBJ1-6; D call uncertain. V was trimmed by 0 bases and J by 5 bases, leaving 11 bases between them. This CDR3 has 16 residues. Germline V lookup: CDR1 SGHVS, CDR2 FQNEAQ. CDR3 sequence reads: CASSLALAVNNSPLHF. DNA for the CDR3: TGTGCCAGCAGCTTAGCGTTGGCAGTCAATAATTCACCCCTCCACTTT.

V usage is TRBV28 and J usage is TRBJ1-4; 10 bases align to TRBD1. This CDR3 is built from 12 residues. CDR1 and CDR2 (germline): MDHEN, SYDVKM. Trimming removed 11 bases from V and 7 bases from J; junction bases left unmatched: 4. This chain's CDR3 is CAGGTGAEKLFF. DNA for the CDR3: TGTGCCGGGGGGACAGGGGCTGAAAAACTGTTTTTT.

This sequence joins TRBV4-1 and TRBJ1-5; possibly TRBD1 for D (6 bases). This CDR3 has 15 residues. Trimming removed 4 bases from V and 0 bases from J, with 10 bases in between. CDR1 is MGHRA, CDR2 YSYEKL, per germline. The CDR3 region has the DNA TGCGCCAGCAGCCTTAACAGGGTTAGCAATCAGCCCCAGCATTTT. It encodes CASSLNRVSNQPQHF.

The V gene is TRBV6-5, the J gene TRBJ1-3; 7 bases are shared with TRBD1. The CDR3 is made up of 15 amino acids. With 6 bases clipped from V and 0 bases from J, the junction kept 5 bases outside the gene matches. CDR1 is MNHEY and CDR2 is SVGAGI in the germline V gene. CDR3 DNA: TGTGCCAGCAGACAACAGGGGTCCTCTGGAAACACCATATATTTT. This gives the protein CASRQQGSSGNTIYF.

CDR3 residues: CASSEEAGGETQYF. The DNA of the CDR3 is TGTGCCAGCAGTGAAGAAGCGGGGGGAGAGACCCAGTACTTC. The gene calls are TRBV2 and TRBJ2-5; 9 nucleotides line up with TRBD2. The CDR3 totals 14 residues. V lost 1 base to trimming and J lost 4 bases; unmatched junction nucleotides: 1. CDR1 and CDR2 (germline): SNHLY, FYNNEI.

V gene TRBV5-1 combines with J gene TRBJ1-2, with TRBD1 as a possible D gene (5 bases). Germline V lookup: CDR1 SGHRS, CDR2 YFSETQ. Trimming left V 1 base short and J 4 bases short, with 11 bases between. The CDR3 covers 14 residues. DNA of the CDR3: TGCGCCAGCAGCTTGTCGGAGGGGTTCTATGGCTACACCTTC. The encoded protein is CASSLSEGFYGYTF.

The chain recombines TRBV18 with TRBJ2-4; 9 positions agree with TRBD1. CDR3 length equals 17 residues. V gave up 3 bases and J gave up 0 bases; unmatched junction bases: 6. Per germline, CDR1 KGHSH and CDR2 LQKENI. The CDR3 loop is CASSPSGTGRAKNIQYF. As DNA, the CDR3 is TGTGCCAGCTCACCCTCCGGGACAGGGAGAGCCAAAAACATTCAGTACTTC.

This chain's CDR3 is CASRQSMGDNQPQHF. CDR3 sequence (DNA): TGTGCCAGCAGACAATCCATGGGGGACAATCAGCCCCAGCATTTT. The V gene is TRBV28, the J gene TRBJ1-5; TRBD1 might be the D (5 bases). The CDR3 runs to 15 residues. Trimming took off 6 bases at V and 3 bases at J, with 15 bases between the two ends. Germline loops: CDR1 MDHEN, CDR2 SYDVKM. The full variable domain, rest sourced from reference TRBV28 and TRBJ1-5, is DVKVTQSSRYLVKRTGEKVFLECVQDMDHENMFWYRQDPGLGLRLIYFSYDVKMKEKGDIPEGYSVSREKKERFSLILESASTNQTSMYLCASRQSMGDNQPQHFGDGTRLSIL.

The J gene is TRBJ1-3, the V gene TRBV9; 9 bases map to TRBD1. CDR3 size: 15 residues. With V trimmed by 0 bases and J by 6 bases, 4 bases remained unmatched. CDR1 and CDR2 (germline): SGDLS, YYNGEE. CDR3 protein: CASSVAGQGINTIYF. For the CDR3, the DNA is TGTGCCAGCAGCGTAGCTGGACAGGGGATAAACACCATATATTTT.

The rearrangement uses TRBV9 and TRBJ2-7; no firm D call. Germline values: CDR1 SGDLS, CDR2 YYNGEE. Trimming left V 4 bases short and J 5 bases short, with 13 bases between. This CDR3 comprises 13 residues. CDR3 protein: CASSSAGEDEQYF. The CDR3 DNA reads TGTGCCAGCAGCTCAGCCGGAGAGGACGAGCAGTACTTC.

This clone was detected only once. The J gene is TRBJ1-2, the V gene TRBV28, with a weak D call TRBD1 (6 bases). Trimming removed 10 bases from V and 14 bases from J, with 26 bases in between. Germline loops: CDR1 MDHEN, CDR2 SYDVKM. This CDR3 has 13 residues. The CDR3 coding sequence is TGTGCCATCGTCCTGGCCGGGACAAGGACCCTAACCTTC. Its protein is CAIVLAGTRTLTF.

This chain's CDR3 is CASIEGAPGNTIYF. For the CDR3, the DNA is TGTGCCAGCATCGAGGGGGCACCTGGAAACACCATATATTTT. The chain links TRBV6-6 to TRBJ1-3; TRBD1 aligns across 7 bases. Germline CDR1 MNHNY, CDR2 SVGAGI (reference sequence). With 7 bases clipped from V and 2 bases from J, the junction kept 5 bases outside the gene matches. The CDR3 extends over 14 amino acids.

The J gene is TRBJ2-5, the V gene TRBV28; D is possibly TRBD2 (5 bases). The V and J ends lost 2 bases and 1 base respectively, with 8 bases between them. From germline, CDR1 is MDHEN and CDR2 SYDVKM. CDR3 size: 14 residues. CDR3 coding DNA: TGTGCCAGCAGTTTAACCGGAGGCCAAGAGACCCAGTACTTC. It translates to CASSLTGGQETQYF.

The gene calls are TRBV5-4 and TRBJ1-2, with 11 bases aligning to TRBD1. The J segment lost 3 bases and the V segment lost 1 base, leaving 2 bases of the junction unmatched. CDR1 is SGHNT, CDR2 YYREEE, per germline (reference sequence). There are 15 residues in the CDR3. CDR3 sequence (DNA): TGTGCCAGCAGCTTGAGGGACAGGGGGTACTATGGCTACACCTTC. It translates to CASSLRDRGYYGYTF.